The rows below give T cell receptor beta chains drawn from one sample of a study of blood T cell repertoires in COVID-19. Method: immunoSEQ multiplex PCR; TCRdb's copy keeps in-frame clones and lacks some. The sample shows about 490,000 clones, approximately 85% of them seen only once. The sequenced sample was peripheral blood. The receptors here all came from a human donor in a cohort sampled during active COVID-19. The CDR3 runs from the conserved cysteine through the conserved F or W. A D gene is named only where the DNA matches it firmly. Size values are once, few and many counts, or a class for expanded clones, and some rows have none.

size,J,V,D,DNA,CDR3
-,TRBJ2-1,TRBV19,TRBD2,TGTGCCAGTCGCCCCTGGACTAGCGGGAGGGATGAGCAGTTCTTC,CASRPWTSGRDEQFF
-,TRBJ1-2,TRBV30,-,TGTGCCTGGAGTGTCGGACAATATGGCTACACCTTC,CAWSVGQYGYTF
-,TRBJ2-2,TRBV4-1,TRBD2,TGCGCCAGCAGCCAAGCCCCGGGACTAGCGGTTAACACCGGGGAGCTGTTTTTT,CASSQAPGLAVNTGELFF
-,TRBJ1-1,TRBV19,TRBD1,TGTGCCAGTAGGACTACAGGAGGAAGGGGGCCCACTGAAGCTTTCTTT,CASRTTGGRGPTEAFF
-,TRBJ1-5,TRBV4-1,-,TGCGCCAGCAGCCAAGAAATCTCGAATCAGCCCCAGCATTTT,CASSQEISNQPQHF
-,TRBJ2-7,TRBV4-2,TRBD1,TGTGCCAGCAGCCAATCGCTGGCGGGGACAGGGTCTGGCGAGCAGTACTTC,CASSQSLAGTGSGEQYF
-,TRBJ2-1,TRBV5-1,TRBD2,TGCGCCAGCAGCTTGGCAAGCGGGAGTGGGAATGAGCAGTTCTTC,CASSLASGSGNEQFF
-,TRBJ1-3,TRBV6-5,TRBD1,TGTGCCAGCAGAGACGGGACAGGATTAAGAAACACCATATATTTT,CASRDGTGLRNTIYF
once,TRBJ2-4,TRBV3-1/TRBV3-2,-,TGTGCCAGCAGCCGAGGAACCTTTATTCAGTACTTC,CASSRGTFIQYF
-,TRBJ2-1,TRBV11-2,TRBD2,TGTGCCAGCAGCTCTCGTAGCGGGAGCAGGAATGAGCAGTTCTTC,CASSSRSGSRNEQFF
-,TRBJ2-2,TRBV7-8,TRBD2,TGTGCCAGCAGCTCACTAGCGAATACGAACACCGGGGAGCTGTTTTTT,CASSSLANTNTGELFF
-,TRBJ2-7,TRBV7-8,TRBD2,TGTGCCAGCAGCCCCCGGCGGGAGCGGGAGAAGTACGAGCAGTACTTC,CASSPRREREKYEQYF
-,TRBJ2-2,TRBV7-2,TRBD2,TGTGCCAGCAGCTTATACTTTTCAGCGGGAGGGTCGAACACCGGGGAGCTGTTTTTT,CASSLYFSAGGSNTGELFF
-,TRBJ1-1,TRBV15,-,TGTGCCACCAGCAGACGAGGCACTGAAGCTTTCTTT,CATSRRGTEAFF
-,TRBJ2-5,TRBV9,-,TGTGCCAGCAGCAGGGGGCAAGAGACCCAGTACTTC,CASSRGQETQYF
-,TRBJ1-5,TRBV10-3,-,TGTGCCATCAGTGAAAGGATGGCGGAGAATCAGCCCCAGCATTTT,CAISERMAENQPQHF
-,TRBJ2-5,TRBV20-1,-,TGCAGTGCTAGGGAGGGACTGCCAGCATACTTC,CSAREGLPAYF
-,TRBJ2-3,TRBV2,TRBD2,TGTGCCAGCAGGTGGACTAGCGGGAGCCCAGATACGCAGTATTTT,CASRWTSGSPDTQYF
-,TRBJ2-7,TRBV10-3,-,TGTGCCATCAGTCGGGGGAGTGGGTACGAGCAGTACTTC,CAISRGSGYEQYF
few,TRBJ2-7,TRBV19,-,TGTGCCAGTACGGAGGGACAGTTCTCCGAGCAGTACTTC,CASTEGQFSEQYF
-,TRBJ2-7,TRBV6-5,TRBD2,TGTGCCAGCAGTTACTCGGGACTAGCGGATTACTACGAGCAGTACTTC,CASSYSGLADYYEQYF
-,TRBJ1-4,TRBV5-5,-,TGTGCCGGCCGGCGGACTGCAACTAATGAAAAACTGTTTTTT,CAGRRTATNEKLFF
-,TRBJ1-1,TRBV6-6,TRBD1,TGTGCCATCCCTACCCGGGGACAGGGGGCGACTGAAGCTTTCTTT,CAIPTRGQGATEAFF
-,TRBJ2-2,TRBV6-6,TRBD1,TGTGCCAGCAGTCGGGACAGGAACACCGGGGAGCTGTTTTTT,CASSRDRNTGELFF
-,TRBJ1-5,TRBV27,TRBD1,TGTGCCAGCAGTTTAGGGGACAGAAATAGCAATCAGCCCCAGCATTTT,CASSLGDRNSNQPQHF
few,TRBJ1-1,TRBV5-1,TRBD1,TGCGCCAGCAGCTTGGCGGGACAGGGGGACACTGAAGCTTTCTTT,CASSLAGQGDTEAFF
-,TRBJ1-3,TRBV6-2/TRBV6-3,TRBD1,TGTGCCAGCAGTTACTCGGGACAGGCCTCTGGAAACACCATATATTTT,CASSYSGQASGNTIYF
-,TRBJ1-5,TRBV9,TRBD1,TGTGCCAGCAGCCAGGGGGTTTATCAGCCCCAGCATTTT,CASSQGVYQPQHF
-,TRBJ2-1,TRBV28,-,TGTGCCGTCACAGGAACAGAAATCAATGAGCAGTTCTTC,CAVTGTEINEQFF
once,TRBJ1-2,TRBV6-5,TRBD1,TGTGCCAGCAGTTACAGACAGGGTTTGGGAGGCTACACCTTC,CASSYRQGLGGYTF
-,TRBJ2-7,TRBV24-1,TRBD2,TGTGCCACCAGTGATACTAGCGGGAGGCTCGACGAGCAGTACTTC,CATSDTSGRLDEQYF
-,TRBJ1-1,TRBV7-8,-,TGTGCCAGCAGCCCGTCTACAGCCAACACTGAAGCTTTCTTT,CASSPSTANTEAFF
-,TRBJ2-6,TRBV6-1,TRBD2,TGTGCCAGCAGTGAGGGAGGGGCTGGGGCCAACGTCCTGACTTTC,CASSEGGAGANVLTF
-,TRBJ2-7,TRBV6-5,-,TGTGCCAGCAGTTACTCACCAGGGGTGTACGAGCAGTACTTC,CASSYSPGVYEQYF
-,TRBJ2-1,TRBV7-9,TRBD1,TGTGCCAGCAGCCGCACAACAGGGGGCCTTAGCTCCTACAATGAGCAGTTCTTC,CASSRTTGGLSSYNEQFF
many,TRBJ2-5,TRBV6-5,TRBD2,TGTGCCAGCACCGACTATTCCGGGGGGTCGGGAACCCAGTACTTC,CASTDYSGGSGTQYF
-,TRBJ1-1,TRBV19,-,TGTGCCAGTAGTATTTCTCGTCGGGGGAACACTGAAGCTTTCTTT,CASSISRRGNTEAFF
-,TRBJ1-5,TRBV6-6,-,TGTGCCAGCAGTGACGGGGGGTTGGATCAGCCCCAGCATTTT,CASSDGGLDQPQHF
-,TRBJ2-7,TRBV19,TRBD1,TGTGCCAGTAGTGGACTAGGGGACAGGGGGGCCTACGAGCAGTACTTC,CASSGLGDRGAYEQYF
-,TRBJ1-3,TRBV11-2,-,TGTGCCAGCAGCTTCACGGTGAGCTCTGGAAACACCATATATTTT,CASSFTVSSGNTIYF
-,TRBJ2-7,TRBV7-2,-,TGTGCCAGCACCCGAGAGGCCCCCTACGAGCAGTACTTC,CASTREAPYEQYF
-,TRBJ1-6,TRBV10-3,TRBD1,TGTGCCATCAGTGGGGACAGGGACTTCAATTCACCCCTCCACTTT,CAISGDRDFNSPLHF
-,TRBJ2-3,TRBV7-8,TRBD2,TGTGCCAGCAGCCCAGGACTAGCGGGGGCAGGAGATACGCAGTATTTT,CASSPGLAGAGDTQYF
-,TRBJ2-2,TRBV4-3,TRBD1,TGCGCCAGCAGCCAATCGACAGGGGGTGGGGAGCTGTTTTTT,CASSQSTGGGELFF
-,TRBJ1-3,TRBV6-5,-,TGTGCCAGCAGTTACAGACGGAGCTCTGGAAACACCATATATTTT,CASSYRRSSGNTIYF
-,TRBJ1-3,TRBV7-2,TRBD1,TGTGCCAGCAGCCCCTGGACAGGTCTCTCTGGAAACACCATATATTTT,CASSPWTGLSGNTIYF
-,TRBJ2-7,TRBV3-1/TRBV3-2,-,TGTGCCAGCAGCCGGCAGGGGTCCTACGAGCAGTACTTC,CASSRQGSYEQYF
-,TRBJ2-7,TRBV5-5,TRBD1,TGTGCCAGCAGCCCACTCAGGGGGCACGAGCAGTACTTC,CASSPLRGHEQYF
-,TRBJ2-1,TRBV5-6,TRBD2,TGTGCCAGCAGCTTACGGCTAGCGGGAGCAAATGAGCAGTTCTTC,CASSLRLAGANEQFF
-,TRBJ1-1,TRBV2,-,TGTGCCAGCAGTGCCCGGCGGGGCAGTCTCACTGAAGCTTTCTTT,CASSARRGSLTEAFF
-,TRBJ1-2,TRBV24-1,-,TGTGCCACCAGTGATTCATGGACAGACTATGGCTACACCTTC,CATSDSWTDYGYTF
-,TRBJ2-6,TRBV3-1/TRBV3-2,TRBD2,TGTGCCAGCACCCGCCTTTTGGGTAGCGGGAGGGCAGGTGGGGCCAACGTCCTGACTTTC,CASTRLLGSGRAGGANVLTF
-,TRBJ2-6,TRBV7-2,TRBD1,TGTGCCAGCAGCAAATCCGGGACAGGGTGGCCTGGGGCCAACGTCCTGACTTTC,CASSKSGTGWPGANVLTF
-,TRBJ2-6,TRBV29-1,-,TGCAGCGTAGGTTGGGAGACTGGGGCCAACGTCCTGACTTTC,CSVGWETGANVLTF
-,TRBJ1-5,TRBV28,TRBD1,TGTGCCAGCAGTTTCCCCGGACAGGGGGGCGGCAATCAGCCCCAGCATTTT,CASSFPGQGGGNQPQHF
-,TRBJ2-6,TRBV7-3,TRBD1,TGTGCCAGCAGCTTACTGGCAGGGGGTCGTCTAGCAGCTGGGGCCAACGTCCTGACTTTC,CASSLLAGGRLAAGANVLTF
-,TRBJ2-5,TRBV7-2,TRBD2,TGTGCCTTTCGGGCTAGCGGGCAAGAGACCCAGTACTTC,CAFRASGQETQYF
-,TRBJ2-3,TRBV27,TRBD2,TGTGCCAGCAGTTCATACCGAGGGATAGCGGGACGCACAGATACGCAGTATTTT,CASSSYRGIAGRTDTQYF
-,TRBJ2-2,TRBV19,TRBD2,TGTGCCAGTACCCGAGGGACTAGCGGGAGGGCAAACACCGGGGAGCTGTTTTTT,CASTRGTSGRANTGELFF
-,TRBJ1-5,TRBV7-8,-,TGTGCCAGCAGCTTAGTACGGGGGTTTAGCAATCAGCCCCAGCATTTT,CASSLVRGFSNQPQHF